This paragraph covers one TCR beta chain sequence. The germline V gene has CDR1 MDHEN and CDR2 SYDVKM. Trimming took 6 bases from V and 5 from J; bases not matched to a gene: 9. CDR3 length equals 15 residues. The data were obtained in a study of cytomegalovirus exposure and HLA in healthy donors. About the research overall: Sequencing of approximately 190 million T cells in an earlier analysis found around 120 million unique TCR beta sequences.

Use of 60 Vbeta and 13 Jbeta primers characterized the PCR. The table came from immunoSEQ multiplex PCR; TCRdb's copy has only in-frame clones and leaves some out. This table has roughly 120,000 clones, roughly 73% appearing once. V usage is TRBV28 and J usage is TRBJ2-2; 7 nucleotides agree with TRBD1. Sequencing was done on a sample of PBMCs. The sequence derives from a man in his 60s in good health and CMV-seropositive. DNA of the CDR3: TGTGCCAGCAGCCCTATCGACAGGGAAACCGGGGAGCTGTTTTTT. It encodes CASSPIDRETGELFF.